The next 27 T cell receptor beta chains were all read from a single sample in a study of response to subunit inactivated influenza vaccine. MiXCR was run by TCRdb on the RT-PCR reads, yielding one entry per CDR3 protein. The sample lists about 780,000 distinct CDR3 sequences; about 18% were seen once. Sequencing was performed on PBMCs from blood, taken roughly 5 days after vaccination. These receptors originate from a man between 45 and 60 years old who received an inactivated influenza vaccine.

This chain uses TRBV4-2 with TRBJ2-5; D is possibly TRBD1 (6 bases). Trimming pared 4 bases from V and 1 base from J, leaving 10 bases between. CDR1 is LGHNA and CDR2 is YNFKEQ in the germline V gene. The CDR3 has 14 residues. CDR3: CASSRTDSQETQYF. CDR3 bases: TGTGCCAGCAGCCGAACGGACAGCCAAGAGACCCAGTACTTC.

This clonotype has a handful of counts. The rearrangement joins TRBV14 to TRBJ1-1, with D unresolved. Deletions cut 1 base from V and 0 bases from J, with 15 bases between. The germline V gene has CDR1 SGHDN and CDR2 FVKESK. The CDR3 is made up of 17 amino acids. CDR3 sequence reads: CASSQGGRYRMNTEAFF. The CDR3 coding sequence is TGTGCCAGCAGCCAAGGTGGCAGGTATCGAATGAACACTGAAGCTTTCTTT.

This clonotype was counted between two and nine times. This chain connects TRBV11-2 to TRBJ2-7; TRBD1 aligns across 8 bases. From germline, CDR1 is SGHAT and CDR2 FQNNGV. The CDR3 sequence is 14 residues long. The ends lost 5 bases at V and 3 bases at J; junction bases unmatched: 6. The CDR3 reads CASSIRDRNYEQYF. The CDR3 bases are TGTGCCAGCAGCATCCGGGACAGGAACTACGAGCAGTACTTC. Based on the CDR3 plus reference TRBV11-2 and TRBJ2-7, the full variable domain is EAGVAQSPRYKIIEKRQSVAFWCNPISGHATLYWYQQILGQGPKLLIQFQNNGVVDDSQLPKDRFSAERLKGVDSTLKIQPAKLEDSAVYLCASSIRDRNYEQYFGPGTRLTVT.

This clonotype was counted between two and nine times. The chain is built from TRBV6-6 and TRBJ1-4; no clear D gene. Deletions cut 2 bases from V and 8 bases from J, with 6 bases between. This CDR3 has 12 residues. Germline loops: CDR1 MNHNY, CDR2 SVGAGI (reference sequence). The chain's CDR3 is CASSYLREKLFF. In DNA form, the CDR3 reads TGTGCCAGCAGTTACCTCCGGGAAAAACTGTTTTTT.

This chain joins TRBV14 and TRBJ2-2; no definite D call. CDR1 and CDR2 (germline): SGHDN, FVKESK. The CDR3 spans 14 residues. With 1 base removed from V and 7 bases from J, the gap between germline ends came to 10 bases. CDR3 protein: CASSQALVFGELFF. The CDR3 DNA sequence: TGTGCCAGCAGCCAAGCCCTCGTTTTCGGGGAGCTGTTTTTT.

This clonotype was seen more than once but under ten times. The V call is TRBV20-1, the J call TRBJ2-3, with TRBD2 matching 7 bases. The CDR3 totals 15 residues. CDR1 DFQATT and CDR2 SNEGSKA come from the germline V gene (reference sequence). The V gene end was trimmed by 0 bases and the J gene end by 5 bases; junction bases not matched to a gene: 8. This CDR3 reads CSARDYREVEDTQYF. The CDR3 nucleotides are TGCAGTGCTAGAGACTATCGGGAGGTTGAAGATACGCAGTATTTT.

The chain combines TRBV20-1 with TRBJ2-1; 9 positions agree with TRBD2. The CDR3 contains 16 residues. J gave up 1 base and V 4 bases, and 8 bases lay outside the gene matches. The germline CDR1 and CDR2 sequences are DFQATT and SNEGSKA (reference sequence). CDR3 loop: CSAMGRLAVSYNEQFF. CDR3 bases: TGCAGTGCTATGGGCCGACTAGCGGTATCCTACAATGAGCAGTTCTTC.

The chain is built from TRBV12-3 or TRBV12-4 and TRBJ2-2; maybe TRBD1 (5 bases). V was trimmed by 4 bases and J by 9 bases, leaving 21 bases between them. This CDR3 is 16 amino acids long. The CDR3 DNA reads as TGTGCCAGCAGTTCCCCCACACACCCCAGGGAACGGGAGCTGTTTTTT. Amino acid sequence: CASSSPTHPRERELFF.

The chain recombines TRBV12-3 or TRBV12-4 with TRBJ2-3, with 15 bases lining up with TRBD2. Trimming at V came to 5 bases and at J to 0 bases, leaving 9 bases not matched to a gene. The CDR3 covers 19 residues. The CDR3 loop reads CASSEPGTSGGKSTDTQYF. For the CDR3, the DNA is TGTGCCAGCAGTGAACCCGGGACTAGCGGGGGGAAGAGCACAGATACGCAGTATTTT.

V and J are TRBV20-1 and TRBJ2-7, with TRBD2 as a possible D gene (5 bases). Trimming removed 1 base at V and 2 bases at J, with 12 bases between. The CDR3 has 14 residues. Germline assignment: CDR1 DFQATT and CDR2 SNEGSKA (reference sequence). The CDR3 sequence: CSARGRGTAYEQYF. The CDR3 coding sequence is TGCAGTGCTAGAGGTCGGGGAACGGCCTACGAGCAGTACTTC.

This clonotype was seen more than once but under ten times. The CDR3 DNA reads as TGTGCCAGCAGCCCAGGACAGACTAGAAACATTCAGTACTTC. Residues: CASSPGQTRNIQYF. The gene calls are TRBV5-5 and TRBJ2-4; the D gene could be TRBD1 or TRBD2 (6 bases each). Germline CDR1 and CDR2: SGHKS and YYEKEE (reference sequence). CDR3 length: 14 residues. Deletions cut 4 bases from V and 6 bases from J, with 14 bases between. The full variable domain, rest sourced from reference TRBV5-5 and TRBJ2-4, is DAGVTQSPTHLIKTRGQQVTLRCSPISGHKSVSWYQQVLGQGPQFIFQYYEKEERGRGNFPDRFSARQFPNYSSELNVNALLLGDSALYLCASSPGQTRNIQYFGAGTRLSVL.

This chain links TRBV4-3 with TRBJ1-6, with a possible D match to TRBD1 (6 bases). Germline CDR1 LGHNA, CDR2 YSLEER. Trimming took off 0 bases at V and 10 bases at J, with 16 bases between the two ends. This CDR3 has 16 amino acids. The CDR3 spells CASSQELRGRESPLHF. The CDR3 bases are TGCGCCAGCAGCCAAGAGCTTCGGGGGCGCGAATCACCCCTCCACTTT.

Ten or more counts support this clonotype. The chain carries TRBV10-3 and TRBJ2-1, with D perhaps TRBD1 (8 bases). Germline loops: CDR1 ENHRY, CDR2 SYGVKD. V was cut by 6 bases and J by 1 base, with 16 bases left in between. The CDR3 consists of 16 residues. The CDR3 DNA reads TGTGCCATCAGCCCCGCACAGGGGGGGTCCTACAATGAGCAGTTCTTC. Its translation: CAISPAQGGSYNEQFF.

The chain combines TRBV6-6 with TRBJ1-1; no firm D call. Between the trimmed V and J ends, which lost 0 bases and 8 bases, there was a span of 10 bases. CDR3 length: 13 residues. CDR1 and CDR2 from the germline V gene are MNHNY and SVGAGI (reference sequence). The CDR3 region has the DNA TGTGCCAGCAGTTACTCGAGGGCGGGAGAAGCTTTCTTT. Amino acids: CASSYSRAGEAFF.

This clonotype was picked up a small number of times. The V call is TRBV20-1, the J call TRBJ1-4; D not certain. This CDR3 is built from 12 residues. From germline, CDR1 is DFQATT and CDR2 SNEGSKA (reference sequence). Between the trimmed V and J ends, which lost 0 bases and 8 bases, there was a span of 7 bases. Here the CDR3 reads CSARDLGEKLFF. The CDR3 bases are TGCAGTGCTAGAGATCTAGGCGAAAAACTGTTTTTT.

A note on this clonotype: A much larger clone lies one base from this, so it may be a read error. The rearrangement links TRBV20-1 to TRBJ1-6; weak D call: TRBD1 (5 bases). CDR1 is DFQATT and CDR2 is SNEGSKA in the germline V gene (reference sequence). CDR3 length equals 13 residues. CDR3 DNA: TGCAGTGCTAACCGGGACGGTAATTCACCCCTCCTCTTT. This translates into CSANRDGNSPLLF.

The chain couples TRBV5-6 to TRBJ2-2; 8 bases fit TRBD1. Looked up from germline, CDR1 is SGHDT and CDR2 is YYEEEE. After removal of 2 bases from V and 3 bases from J, the junction contained 6 bases not matched to a gene. This CDR3 contains 16 residues. The CDR3 DNA reads TGTGCCAGCAGCTTTTCGGCAGGGGGCTACACCGGGGAGCTGTTTTTT. This translates into CASSFSAGGYTGELFF.

This clonotype turned up a few times. J is TRBJ1-1 and V is TRBV12-3 or TRBV12-4; 8 nucleotides line up with TRBD1. With 6 bases clipped from V and 6 bases from J, the junction kept 6 bases outside the gene matches. The CDR3 covers 13 residues. This CDR3 is CASSRTGSPEAFF. Written as DNA, the CDR3 is TGTGCCAGCAGCCGGACAGGGTCACCTGAAGCTTTCTTT.

This clonotype was counted between two and nine times. The DNA of the CDR3 is TGCAGTGCTTACACAGGGGGCCCTTCCAACTATGGCTACACCTTC. This sequence encodes CSAYTGGPSNYGYTF. The rearrangement joins TRBV20-1 to TRBJ1-2; 9 bases are shared with TRBD1. The CDR3 has 15 residues. J lost 2 bases, V lost 5 bases, and 9 bases had no gene match. Germline CDR1 and CDR2: DFQATT and SNEGSKA (reference sequence).

The rearrangement joins TRBV12-3 or TRBV12-4 to TRBJ1-3, with a possible D match to TRBD1 (6 bases). This CDR3 has 14 amino acids. The V end was cut by 5 bases, the J end by 5 bases, with 13 bases between. The CDR3 sequence: CASSTRDTRNTIYF. The CDR3, as DNA: TGTGCCAGCAGTACTCGGGACACCAGAAACACCATATATTTT.

In its sample, this clonotype was seen a few times. The genes are TRBV12-3 or TRBV12-4 and TRBJ2-1; 7 bases line up with TRBD2. The trim removed 3 bases at V and 7 bases at J, leaving 12 bases unmatched. The length of the CDR3 is 16 residues. The CDR3 DNA is TGTGCCAGCAGTTTGGTTGGGGCCGCCGGGGGGAATGAGCAGTTCTTC. Protein sequence: CASSLVGAAGGNEQFF.

The chain carries TRBV28 and TRBJ2-5, with D hard to call. The V end lost 6 bases, the J end lost 5 bases, and 16 bases lay between the germline ends. The CDR3 is 14 amino acids. Germline lookup yields CDR1 MDHEN and CDR2 SYDVKM. This CDR3 is CASSTTEPGETQYF. The CDR3 DNA reads TGTGCCAGCAGCACGACTGAGCCCGGGGAGACCCAGTACTTC.

This clonotype has just a few counts. The chain recombines TRBV7-2 with TRBJ2-1, with D perhaps TRBD2 (6 bases). The CDR3 loop spans 17 amino acids. Trimming took 3 bases from V and 9 from J, leaving 24 bases between them. Germline values: CDR1 SGHTA, CDR2 FQGNSA. CDR3 amino acids: CASSLDYRGSLKSEQFF. The CDR3 region has the DNA TGTGCCAGCAGCTTGGACTATCGGGGGAGCTTAAAAAGTGAGCAGTTCTTC.

This sequence joins TRBV12-3 or TRBV12-4 and TRBJ2-6; tentatively, D is TRBD2 (6 bases). With 6 bases removed from V and 3 bases from J, the gap between germline ends came to 12 bases. This CDR3 has 15 amino acids. The CDR3, as DNA: TGTGCCAGCAGAAGGAGGGGCTTTGGGGCCAACGTCCTGACTTTC. Translating it yields CASRRRGFGANVLTF.

The table lists this clonotype with a count of one. The chain is built from TRBV7-8 and TRBJ2-5; 9 bases match TRBD2. The CDR3 spans 18 residues. CDR1 is SGHVS and CDR2 is FQNEAQ in the germline V gene. J lost 10 bases, V lost 5 bases, and 23 bases had no gene match. The CDR3 sequence is CASSPSRPLAGSFRNQYF. DNA of the CDR3: TGTGCCAGCAGCCCCAGCAGACCCCTAGCGGGGAGCTTTCGTAACCAGTACTTC.

The V call is TRBV7-2, the J call TRBJ2-1; TRBD2 aligns across 11 bases. CDR3 length: 16 residues. With V trimmed by 0 bases and J by 10 bases, 8 bases remained unmatched. Germline CDR1 SGHTA, CDR2 FQGNSA. CDR3 region: CASSLAYSGRAREQFF. CDR3 nucleotides: TGTGCCAGCAGCTTAGCTTATAGCGGGAGGGCTAGGGAGCAGTTCTTC.

This rearrangement joins TRBV7-2 to TRBJ2-5; no clear D gene. The CDR3 runs to 13 residues. Germline V gene lookup returns CDR1 SGHTA and CDR2 FQGNSA. The ends were cut back, 5 bases at V and 0 bases at J, with 7 bases in the middle. CDR3 region: CASSGPYQETQYF. CDR3 coding DNA: TGTGCCAGCAGCGGTCCCTACCAAGAGACCCAGTACTTC.